Below, 26 T cell receptor beta chains from the same sample are listed, as sequenced in a study of T-cell reconstitution after alpha-beta-depleted transplantation in children. As it was prepared, the TCRbeta library received unique molecular identifiers. TCRdb recomputed calls from the PCR reads with MiXCR, one row per CDR3 protein. The sample carries about 580,000 distinct CDR3 sequences, 27% recorded once. The sequenced sample was PBMCs, obtained before TCRalphabeta/CD19-depleted stem cell transplant. These receptors originate from a boy in the first two years of life with Wiskott-Aldrich syndrome, due to receive a stem cell transplant.

The chain has TRBV12-3 or TRBV12-4 and TRBJ2-7; 10 bases are a match to TRBD2. V lost 5 bases to trimming and J lost 2 bases; unmatched junction nucleotides: 9. The CDR3 totals 16 residues. The CDR3 here is CASSLRAGGGTYEQYF. DNA for the CDR3: TGTGCCAGCAGTCTGCGAGCGGGAGGGGGAACCTACGAGCAGTACTTC.

This clonotype has a handful of counts. The chain employs TRBV27 and TRBJ2-5; unclear D gene. Trimming shortened V by 1 base and J by 5 bases, and 11 bases separated the two germline ends. This CDR3 has 14 residues. The germline gives CDR1 MNHEY, CDR2 SMNVEV (reference sequence). CDR3 loop: CASSLWARRETQYF. CDR3 bases: TGTGCCAGCAGTTTATGGGCTAGGCGTGAGACCCAGTACTTC.

This clonotype occurred a few times. The rearrangement joins TRBV30 to TRBJ1-6, with a tentative D call TRBD1 (6 bases). CDR3 length: 15 residues. V lost 0 bases and J lost 7, with 13 bases in between. Germline CDR1 is GTSNPN and CDR2 is SVGIG (reference sequence). The CDR3 spells CAWSVGQGKNSPLHF. The CDR3 region has the DNA TGTGCCTGGAGTGTAGGCCAGGGGAAAAATTCACCCCTCCACTTT.

The genes are TRBV4-2 and TRBJ1-1; D perhaps matches TRBD1 (5 bases). V shed 6 bases and J shed 0 bases, with 14 bases lying between them. The CDR3 consists of 15 residues. In germline, CDR1 is LGHNA, CDR2 YNFKEQ. The CDR3 spells CASRRVGGMNTEAFF. The CDR3 coding sequence is TGTGCCAGCAGAAGGGTCGGGGGTATGAACACTGAAGCTTTCTTT.

This clonotype appeared a few times. This chain uses TRBV7-9 with TRBJ2-5; no reliable D call. Trimming stripped 2 bases from V and 0 bases from J, with 16 bases between. Germline V gene lookup returns CDR1 SEHNR and CDR2 FQNEAQ (reference sequence). The CDR3 totals 17 residues. Here the CDR3 DNA reads TGTGCCAGCAGCTTAAGCCGATATAGAACATACCAAGAGACCCAGTACTTC. Protein: CASSLSRYRTYQETQYF.

A few counts support this clonotype. The chain combines TRBV10-3 with TRBJ2-1, with D tentatively TRBD2 (6 bases). Germline CDR1 and CDR2: ENHRY and SYGVKD. Trimming took off 4 bases at V and 5 bases at J, with 12 bases between the two ends. This CDR3 has 14 amino acids. The DNA for the CDR3 is TGTGCCATCAGTGTGGTAGCGGAGGACAATGAGCAGTTCTTC. As protein: CAISVVAEDNEQFF.

A few counts support this clonotype. The chain has TRBV28 and TRBJ2-6; no reliable D call. V was shortened by 6 bases and J by 4 bases, with 10 bases between the two germline ends. The CDR3 is 14 residues long. Per germline, CDR1 MDHEN and CDR2 SYDVKM. The CDR3 loop reads CASSRIGGANVLTF. In nucleotides, the CDR3 is TGTGCCAGCAGCAGAATTGGGGGGGCCAACGTCCTGACTTTC. The variable domain in full, completed from reference TRBV28 and TRBJ2-6, reads DVKVTQSSRYLVKRTGEKVFLECVQDMDHENMFWYRQDPGLGLRLIYFSYDVKMKEKGDIPEGYSVSREKKERFSLILESASTNQTSMYLCASSRIGGANVLTFGAGSRLTVL.

This clonotype was detected a few times. The rearrangement links TRBV25-1 to TRBJ2-2; D gene ambiguous. CDR1 is MGHDK and CDR2 is SYGVNS in the germline V gene. Trimming took off 2 bases at V and 1 base at J, with 8 bases between the two ends. This CDR3 is built from 15 residues. As DNA, the CDR3 is TGTGCCAGCAGTGAACCCAGGCAGAACACCGGGGAGCTGTTTTTT. It encodes CASSEPRQNTGELFF.

This clonotype was counted only a few times. The rearrangement joins TRBV5-1 to TRBJ2-7; 10 bases are a match to TRBD2. The length of the CDR3 is 15 residues. With V trimmed by 1 base and J by 2 bases, 3 bases remained unmatched. Per the germline V gene, CDR1 is SGHRS and CDR2 is YFSETQ. CDR3 in amino acids: CASSLTSGTPYEQYF. The CDR3 nucleotides are TGCGCCAGCAGCTTGACTAGCGGGACTCCCTACGAGCAGTACTTC. Based on the CDR3 plus reference TRBV5-1 and TRBJ2-7, the full variable domain is KAGVTQTPRYLIKTRGQQVTLSCSPISGHRSVSWYQQTPGQGLQFLFEYFSETQRNKGNFPGRFSGRQFSNSRSEMNVSTLELGDSALYLCASSLTSGTPYEQYFGPGTRLTVT.

There are a few counts of this clonotype. The chain couples TRBV12-3 or TRBV12-4 to TRBJ2-7; TRBD2 might be the D (5 bases). The germline V and J ends were trimmed by 3 bases and 3 bases, with 15 bases remaining between them. This CDR3 spans 15 amino acids. CDR3 protein: CASSFPSSGDYEQYF. For the CDR3, the DNA is TGTGCCAGCAGTTTTCCCTCCAGCGGAGACTACGAGCAGTACTTC.

This clonotype was detected only a few times. The rearrangement links TRBV5-5 to TRBJ2-2; D may be TRBD2 (5 bases). Trimming took off 4 bases at V and 7 bases at J, with 8 bases between the two ends. This CDR3 has 12 amino acids. Germline V gene lookup returns CDR1 SGHKS and CDR2 YYEKEE (reference sequence). CDR3 bases: TGTGCCAGCAGCGCAGCGGTCGGGGAGCTGTTTTTT. This translates into CASSAAVGELFF.

This clonotype was seen more than once but under ten times. The rearrangement joins TRBV20-1 to TRBJ2-7, with D uncertain. CDR1 and CDR2 from the germline V gene are DFQATT and SNEGSKA (reference sequence). V shed 5 bases and J shed 5 bases, with 7 bases lying between them. This CDR3 has 10 residues. The CDR3 loop is CSAAPNEQYF. The CDR3, as DNA: TGCAGTGCTGCCCCGAACGAGCAGTACTTC.

This clonotype has more than one count but fewer than ten. V is TRBV28 and J is TRBJ1-2; D may be TRBD1 (5 bases). This CDR3 contains 15 residues. Deletions cut 6 bases from V and 0 bases from J, with 14 bases between. Germline V gene lookup returns CDR1 MDHEN and CDR2 SYDVKM. As DNA, the CDR3 is TGTGCCAGCAGATTAGACAGCCCAGCTAACTATGGCTACACCTTC. The encoded protein is CASRLDSPANYGYTF.

This clonotype has more than one count but fewer than ten. The chain combines TRBV5-1 with TRBJ2-3, with a possible D match to TRBD2 (5 bases). The CDR3 covers 13 residues. The germline gives CDR1 SGHRS, CDR2 YFSETQ. The V end was cut by 2 bases, the J end by 6 bases, with 10 bases between. In DNA form, the CDR3 reads TGCGCCAGCAGCTTTGGTACGGGGGATACGCAGTATTTT. Its protein is CASSFGTGDTQYF.

The gene calls are TRBV4-2 and TRBJ2-1; 11 nucleotides agree with TRBD2. The length of the CDR3 is 17 residues. The junction had 9 bases not matched to a gene; V was cut back by 2 bases and J by 6 bases. CDR1 and CDR2 (germline): LGHNA, YNFKEQ. CDR3 in DNA: TGTGCCAGCAGCCAAAGAATAGCGGGAGGGCCAAGCAATGAGCAGTTCTTC. Its protein is CASSQRIAGGPSNEQFF.

The chain uses TRBV11-2 and TRBJ2-1, with 8 nucleotides matching TRBD2. Per the germline V gene, CDR1 is SGHAT and CDR2 is FQNNGV. V was clipped by 10 bases and J by 4 bases; unmatched bases: 12. The CDR3 totals 15 residues. The CDR3: CATRKDGTSYNEQFF. Here the CDR3 DNA reads TGTGCCACGAGAAAGGATGGGACTAGTTACAATGAGCAGTTCTTC.

This sequence joins TRBV5-6 and TRBJ2-3; 9 bases agree with TRBD2. The V and J ends lost 0 bases and 2 bases, in that order; junction bases with no gene match: 13. This CDR3 is built from 19 residues. From germline, CDR1 is SGHDT and CDR2 YYEEEE. CDR3 nucleotides: TGTGCCAGCAGCTTGGCTTCTGTATGGGCGGGAGGGATCACAGATACGCAGTATTTT. This gives the protein CASSLASVWAGGITDTQYF.

This clonotype appeared a few times. The J gene is TRBJ2-1, the V gene TRBV5-6; tentative D call: TRBD2 (7 bases). The CDR3 runs to 14 residues. Germline lookup yields CDR1 SGHDT and CDR2 YYEEEE. The V gene lost 2 bases and the J gene lost 8 bases, with 14 bases spanning the gap. The CDR3 DNA reads TGTGCCAGCAGCTTAGGGGGGAGGGCCGATGAGCAGTTCTTC. Translation gives CASSLGGRADEQFF.

This clonotype came up a few times. The chain is built from TRBV7-2 and TRBJ2-5, with 7 nucleotides matching TRBD2. This CDR3 is 12 amino acids long. The germline V gene has CDR1 SGHTA and CDR2 FQGNSA. Unmatched junction bases numbered 3, after V lost 6 bases and J lost 5 bases. The CDR3 reads CASRAGGETQYF. The CDR3 nucleotides read TGTGCCAGCAGGGCCGGGGGGGAGACCCAGTACTTC. Filled out from reference TRBV7-2 and TRBJ2-5, the complete variable domain reads GAGVSQSPSNKVTEKGKDVELRCDPISGHTALYWYRQSLGQGLEFLIYFQGNSAPDKSGLPSDRFSAERTGGSVSTLTIQRTQQEDSAVYLCASRAGGETQYFGPGTRLLVL.

This chain links TRBV5-1 with TRBJ2-1; D tentatively fits TRBD1 or TRBD2 (5 bases each). Germline V gene lookup returns CDR1 SGHRS and CDR2 YFSETQ. This CDR3 region has 15 residues. V gave up 0 bases and J gave up 7 bases, with 14 bases separating them. DNA of the CDR3: TGCGCCAGCAGCTTGGGGGGGAGCGGCCGTAATGAGCAGTTCTTC. Translated: CASSLGGSGRNEQFF.

A few counts support this clonotype. The rearrangement uses TRBV5-1 and TRBJ2-1, with D possibly being TRBD2 (6 bases). This CDR3 is built from 15 residues. Germline loops: CDR1 SGHRS, CDR2 YFSETQ. V lost 0 bases to trimming and J lost 3 bases, with 10 bases between them. Here the CDR3 reads CASSLASSVYNEQFF. For the CDR3, the DNA is TGCGCCAGCAGCTTGGCCTCTAGCGTCTACAATGAGCAGTTCTTC.

This clonotype was observed a handful of times. The V gene is TRBV12-3 or TRBV12-4, the J gene TRBJ2-7; 9 nucleotides agree with TRBD1. This CDR3 is built from 14 residues. V lost 7 bases and J lost 6; bases outside the gene matches: 10. This CDR3 is CASKTGTGLIEQYF. CDR3 DNA sequence: TGTGCCAGCAAAACCGGGACAGGGCTTATCGAGCAGTACTTC.

CDR3 sequence reads: CASTLFRGTLVPDTQYF. CDR3 DNA sequence: TGTGCCAGCACCTTGTTTCGCGGGACTCTTGTCCCAGATACGCAGTATTTT. The chain links TRBV7-9 to TRBJ2-3; D may be TRBD2 (6 bases). Germline CDR1 reads SEHNR; CDR2 reads FQNEAQ (reference sequence). Trimming left V 7 bases short and J 4 bases short, with 24 bases between. There are 17 residues in the CDR3. The variable domain in full, with the rest retrieved from reference TRBV7-9 and TRBJ2-3, is DTGVSQNPRHKITKRGQNVTFRCDPISEHNRLYWYRQTLGQGPEFLTYFQNEAQLEKSRLLSDRFSAERPKGSFSTLEIQRTEQGDSAMYLCASTLFRGTLVPDTQYFGPGTRLTVL.

The chain links TRBV4-1 to TRBJ2-5, with a weak D call TRBD2 (6 bases). The CDR3 contains 16 residues. V lost 4 bases to trimming and J lost 2 bases, with 17 bases between them. From germline, CDR1 is MGHRA and CDR2 YSYEKL. The CDR3 loop reads CASSPLSASAQETQYF. The CDR3 DNA is TGCGCCAGCAGCCCGTTAAGTGCTAGCGCACAAGAGACCCAGTACTTC.

This clonotype was counted a few times. This chain uses TRBV24-1 with TRBJ2-3; 11 bases align to TRBD2. The CDR3 is 18 residues long. Looked up from germline, CDR1 is KGHDR and CDR2 is SFDVKD. Trimming took 4 bases from V and 4 from J; bases not matched to a gene: 12. CDR3 nucleotide sequence: TGTGCCACCAGTGACCGCGGGGTAGCGGGAGGGCCCCCAGATACGCAGTATTTT. Amino acid sequence: CATSDRGVAGGPPDTQYF.

With respect to this clonotype: A read error may account for a junction end that differs from germline. CDR3 loop: CAGSQVAGTYEQYF. CDR3 nucleotides: TGTGCCGGCAGCCAAGTAGCGGGGACCTACGAGCAGTACTTC. This rearrangement joins TRBV3-1 to TRBJ2-7, with 8 positions matching TRBD2. Per the germline V gene, CDR1 is LGHDT and CDR2 is YNNKEL (reference sequence). CDR3 size: 14 residues.